The 26 T cell receptor beta chains reported below all come from one sample, sequenced in a study of regulatory T cells in long-lasting Graves disease. The time point is: newly diagnosed GD, antithyroid drugs for less than 3 months. Extracted PBMC RNA gave rise to the TCR library. Researchers made TCR beta libraries by using iRepertoire HTBI primers and running Arm-PCR on CDR3 regions. TCRdb re-analysed the multiplex PCR reads in MiXCR, keeping a single row per CDR3 protein. The data hold roughly 420,000 distinct CDR3 sequences, with about 17% observed a single time. This sample also appeared in a second study, on T cells in Graves' hyperthyroidism and ophthalmopathy.

The material sequenced was peripheral blood mononuclear cells (PBMCs), taken at new diagnosis, from a patient treated with antithyroid drugs. All receptors derive from a woman under 30 with Graves disease.

This clonotype has ten or more counts. The chain joins TRBV29-1 to TRBJ2-3; a possible D gene is TRBD2 (5 bases). The CDR3 length is 13 residues. CDR1 is SQVTM, CDR2 ANQGSEA, per germline. V lost 8 bases and J lost 0, with 12 bases in between. CDR3 in amino acids: CSFSRGSTDTQYF. The CDR3 bases are TGCAGCTTCTCACGGGGAAGCACAGATACGCAGTATTTT.

This clonotype was seen repeatedly, ten times or more. V gene TRBV4-1 combines with J gene TRBJ1-2; no clear D gene. The germline V gene encodes CDR1 MGHRA and CDR2 YSYEKL. The CDR3 runs 18 residues. Trimming left V 0 bases short and J 4 bases short, with 21 bases between. CDR3 nucleotide sequence: TGCGCCAGCAGCCAAGATACTAGACCACCGGCTAAATTCTATGGCTACACCTTC. Protein: CASSQDTRPPAKFYGYTF.

This clonotype turned up a few times. V is TRBV19 and J is TRBJ1-4; D uncertain. Deletions cut 9 bases from V and 8 bases from J, with 13 bases between. Germline CDR1 is LNHDA and CDR2 is SQIVND (reference sequence). This CDR3 comprises 12 residues. CDR3 loop: CASQMDGEKLFF. In nucleotides, the CDR3 is TGTGCCAGCCAAATGGATGGGGAAAAACTGTTTTTT. Complete variable domain (other parts from reference TRBV19 and TRBJ1-4): DGGITQSPKYLFRKEGQNVTLSCEQNLNHDAMYWYRQDPGQGLRLIYYSQIVNDFQKGDIAEGYSVSREKKESFPLTVTSAQKNPTAFYLCASQMDGEKLFFGSGTQLSVL.

The table lists this clonotype with many counts. This chain connects TRBV20-1 to TRBJ2-1; 9 positions agree with TRBD2. In germline, CDR1 is DFQATT, CDR2 SNEGSKA (reference sequence). After removal of 0 bases from V and 10 bases from J, the junction contained 13 bases not matched to a gene. This CDR3 comprises 16 residues. The CDR3 DNA reads TGCAGTGCTAGAGATGGAGTAGCGGGAGCACCACGGGAGCAGTTCTTC. This gives the protein CSARDGVAGAPREQFF.

In its sample, this clonotype was seen many times. The chain joins TRBV11-2 to TRBJ2-4; the D is unclear. Trimming left V 7 bases short and J 5 bases short, with 9 bases between. Germline assignment: CDR1 SGHAT and CDR2 FQNNGV. The CDR3 totals 12 residues. Here the CDR3 DNA reads TGTGCCAGCAATCGGCAGGAAAACATTCAGTACTTC. Translating gives CASNRQENIQYF.

This clonotype was seen many times. The genes are TRBV11-2 and TRBJ2-1; 8 bases are a match to TRBD2. CDR3 length equals 15 residues. J gave up 3 bases and V 8 bases, and 9 bases lay outside the gene matches. Germline-derived CDR1 and CDR2 are SGHAT and FQNNGV. As DNA, the CDR3 is TGTGCCAGCTTCTTTACTAGCGGAAACTACAATGAGCAGTTCTTC. This encodes CASFFTSGNYNEQFF.

The chain uses TRBV5-4 and TRBJ2-2, with TRBD1 matching 9 bases. The V gene end was trimmed by 4 bases and the J gene end by 6 bases; junction bases not matched to a gene: 7. The length of the CDR3 is 15 residues. Germline V CDR1 and CDR2: SGHNT, YYREEE (reference sequence). The CDR3 nucleotides read TGTGCCAGCAGCCCCCGGGACAGGGTTTCCGGGGAGCTGTTTTTT. Encoded protein: CASSPRDRVSGELFF.

There are many counts of this clonotype. This chain uses TRBV28 with TRBJ2-1; D is ambiguous. From germline, CDR1 is MDHEN and CDR2 SYDVKM. This CDR3 has 13 residues. V was cut by 1 base and J by 7 bases, with 8 bases left in between. This CDR3 is CASSLFRVNEQFF. The DNA of the CDR3 is TGTGCCAGCAGTTTATTTCGGGTAAATGAGCAGTTCTTC. The full variable domain, in which reference TRBV28 and TRBJ2-1 provide the parts outside the CDR3, is DVKVTQSSRYLVKRTGEKVFLECVQDMDHENMFWYRQDPGLGLRLIYFSYDVKMKEKGDIPEGYSVSREKKERFSLILESASTNQTSMYLCASSLFRVNEQFFGPGTRLTVL.

This sequence joins TRBV27 and TRBJ2-1, with 9 bases that match TRBD2. The V gene end was trimmed by 1 base and the J gene end by 8 bases; junction bases not matched to a gene: 12. CDR1 is MNHEY and CDR2 is SMNVEV in the germline V gene (reference sequence). CDR3 length: 17 residues. The CDR3 region is CASSLLVAGGLGDEQFF. CDR3 sequence (DNA): TGTGCCAGCAGTTTATTAGTGGCGGGAGGGCTCGGCGATGAGCAGTTCTTC.

This clonotype came up a few times. J is TRBJ2-7 and V is TRBV5-5; either TRBD1 or TRBD2 may supply D (5 bases each). The CDR3 is 15 amino acids. CDR1 is SGHKS and CDR2 is YYEKEE in the germline V gene (reference sequence). Trimming stripped 3 bases from V and 7 bases from J, with 20 bases between. The CDR3 here is CASSWLVGTSWEQYF. In nucleotides, the CDR3 is TGTGCCAGCAGCTGGCTTGTTGGGACCTCTTGGGAGCAGTACTTC. Together with reference TRBV5-5 and TRBJ2-7, the CDR3 gives the full variable domain: DAGVTQSPTHLIKTRGQQVTLRCSPISGHKSVSWYQQVLGQGPQFIFQYYEKEERGRGNFPDRFSARQFPNYSSELNVNALLLGDSALYLCASSWLVGTSWEQYFGPGTRLTVT.

This clonotype was observed at least ten times. V and J are TRBV2 and TRBJ2-2, with 7 bases fitting TRBD1. The V gene end was trimmed by 5 bases and the J gene end by 4 bases; junction bases not matched to a gene: 13. Per germline, CDR1 SNHLY and CDR2 FYNNEI. The CDR3 is 17 amino acids. The CDR3 loop is CASSYTADRVGTGELFF. The CDR3 bases are TGTGCCAGCAGTTATACAGCCGACAGGGTGGGCACCGGGGAGCTGTTTTTT.

The chain uses TRBV6-1 and TRBJ1-5; D remains ambiguous. Germline V lookup: CDR1 MNHNS, CDR2 SASEGT. The V end lost 10 bases, the J end lost 2 bases, and 12 bases lay between the germline ends. This CDR3 region has 13 residues. The CDR3 bases are TGTGCCACCTTAGGATATGGCAATCAGCCCCAGCATTTT. This gives the protein CATLGYGNQPQHF.

This clonotype was seen at least ten times. This chain joins TRBV7-2 and TRBJ2-1, with a tentative D call TRBD2 (6 bases). Trimming took 7 bases from V and 6 from J, leaving 13 bases between them. The CDR3 is 13 residues long. Germline CDR1 is SGHTA and CDR2 is FQGNSA. In DNA form, the CDR3 reads TGTGCCAGCAAGATCTGGGGAGGCAATGAGCAGTTCTTC. It is translated as CASKIWGGNEQFF. The full variable domain, rest sourced from reference TRBV7-2 and TRBJ2-1, is GAGVSQSPSNKVTEKGKDVELRCDPISGHTALYWYRQSLGQGLEFLIYFQGNSAPDKSGLPSDRFSAERTGGSVSTLTIQRTQQEDSAVYLCASKIWGGNEQFFGPGTRLTVL.

The chain joins TRBV12-3 or TRBV12-4 to TRBJ1-1, with a weak D call TRBD1 (6 bases). The CDR3 is 16 amino acids. Trimming took 2 bases from V and 1 from J, leaving 14 bases between them. Here the CDR3 DNA reads TGTGCCAGCAGTTTACCACCCACAGGGCAGAACACTGAAGCTTTCTTT. Amino acids: CASSLPPTGQNTEAFF.

This clonotype was seen a few times. The CDR3, as DNA: TGTGCCAGCAGCCCGGGACTAGCGGGAGGGTTCGGGTCGAGAAACATTCAGTACTTC. Its protein product is CASSPGLAGGFGSRNIQYF. This chain uses TRBV28 with TRBJ2-4, with 16 bases fitting TRBD2. This CDR3 comprises 19 residues. V lost 6 bases, J lost 6 bases, and 14 bases stayed unmatched. Germline V gene lookup returns CDR1 MDHEN and CDR2 SYDVKM.

The V gene is TRBV5-6, the J gene TRBJ2-1; TRBD2 agrees at 7 bases. CDR1 SGHDT and CDR2 YYEEEE come from the germline V gene. J lost 0 bases, V lost 1 base, and 13 bases had no gene match. This CDR3 contains 19 residues. CDR3 in DNA: TGTGCCAGCAGCTTGCCGCGAGGGACTACAAAGAGCTCCTACAATGAGCAGTTCTTC. Encoded protein: CASSLPRGTTKSSYNEQFF.

At least ten counts were recorded for this clonotype. The chain employs TRBV20-1 and TRBJ2-7, with 11 positions matching TRBD2. With V trimmed by 6 bases and J by 3 bases, 7 bases remained unmatched. The CDR3 consists of 14 residues. The germline gives CDR1 DFQATT, CDR2 SNEGSKA (reference sequence). CDR3 region: CSARGLAALYEQYF. Written as DNA, the CDR3 is TGCAGTGCCCGGGGACTAGCGGCACTCTACGAGCAGTACTTC.

This clonotype was seen at least ten times. The V call is TRBV6-5, the J call TRBJ1-1; D unresolved. Germline V gives CDR1 MNHEY, CDR2 SVGAGI. Trimming left V 2 bases short and J 0 bases short, with 13 bases between. There are 16 residues in the CDR3. In DNA, the CDR3 is TGTGCCAGCAGTTACCGGCTATTCGGCATGAACACTGAAGCTTTCTTT. It specifies CASSYRLFGMNTEAFF.

This clonotype was seen more than once but under ten times. An end of the junction does not agree with germline; a read error may underlie this. The chain carries TRBV3-1 and TRBJ2-3; 8 nucleotides align to TRBD2. Germline CDR1 and CDR2: LGHDT and YNNKEL (reference sequence). The CDR3 sequence is 14 residues long. The CDR3 protein is CVSSPSGRADTQYF. For the CDR3, the DNA is TGTGTCAGCAGCCCCAGCGGGAGAGCCGATACGCAGTATTTT.

The chain couples TRBV15 to TRBJ1-5; D gene uncertain. Germline V gene sequence: CDR1 LNHNV, CDR2 YYDKDF (reference sequence). The CDR3 contains 18 residues. Trimming took 0 bases from V and 2 from J, leaving 17 bases between them. CDR3 nucleotide sequence: TGTGCCACCAGCAGAGATAAGCTACACACGTTGGGCAATCAGCCCCAGCATTTT. Amino acids: CATSRDKLHTLGNQPQHF. Drawing the rest from reference TRBV15 and TRBJ1-5, the complete variable domain is DAMVIQNPRYQVTQFGKPVTLSCSQTLNHNVMYWYQQKSSQAPKLLFHYYDKDFNNEADTPDNFQSRRPNTSFCFLDIRSPGLGDTAMYLCATSRDKLHTLGNQPQHFGDGTRLSIL.

This clonotype was seen repeatedly, ten times or more. The chain is built from TRBV5-1 and TRBJ2-7, with 8 nucleotides matching TRBD1. This CDR3 spans 15 amino acids. V was clipped by 5 bases and J by 0 bases; unmatched bases: 7. Germline values: CDR1 SGHRS, CDR2 YFSETQ. CDR3 protein: CASSLSGTGSYEQYF. The CDR3 DNA reads TGCGCCAGCAGTTTATCCGGGACAGGCTCCTACGAGCAGTACTTC.

CDR3 bases: TGTGCCAGTCAGGGCAAGAAGACCCAGTACTTC. Residues: CASQGKKTQYF. The chain combines TRBV11-2 with TRBJ2-5; D might be TRBD1 (5 bases). Germline V gives CDR1 SGHAT, CDR2 FQNNGV. The CDR3 totals 11 residues. The V end lost 9 bases, the J end lost 6 bases, and 11 bases lay between the germline ends.

There are many counts of this clonotype. The chain is built from TRBV2 and TRBJ1-5; D gene unclear. This CDR3 is 16 amino acids long. The germline V gene has CDR1 SNHLY and CDR2 FYNNEI. Trimming took 6 bases from V and 4 from J, leaving 19 bases between them. The CDR3 reads CASSQKYSATNQPQHF. CDR3 nucleotide sequence: TGTGCCAGCAGCCAAAAGTATTCAGCCACTAATCAGCCCCAGCATTTT.

This clonotype has just a few counts. This rearrangement joins TRBV4-3 to TRBJ2-3, with 10 bases that match TRBD2. J was trimmed by 6 bases and V by 0 bases; bases with no gene match: 12. The germline CDR1 and CDR2 sequences are LGHNA and YSLEER. This CDR3 has 18 amino acids. CDR3 DNA sequence: TGCGCCAGCAGCCAAGAGCTGCCCGCCAGCGGGGGGGGGGATACGCAGTATTTT. Its translation: CASSQELPASGGGDTQYF.

This clonotype appeared many times. The chain couples TRBV28 to TRBJ2-3; D unclear. V lost 5 bases and J 4 bases, leaving 13 bases between the germline ends. This CDR3 has 14 amino acids. Germline CDR1 is MDHEN and CDR2 is SYDVKM. CDR3 sequence reads: CASSGVKPADTQYF. The CDR3 region has the DNA TGTGCCAGCAGTGGGGTCAAGCCCGCAGATACGCAGTATTTT.

This clonotype was picked up many times. The chain combines TRBV12-3 or TRBV12-4 with TRBJ2-7; the match to TRBD1 covers 9 bases. Trimming cost V 5 bases and J 3 bases; bases outside gene matches: 11. The CDR3 covers 16 residues. The CDR3 protein is CASSPGTGNWGYEQYF. The DNA for the CDR3 is TGTGCCAGCAGTCCCGGGACAGGGAATTGGGGCTACGAGCAGTACTTC.